Below are 29 T cell receptor beta chains sequenced from a single sample in a study of shared clonotypes between healthy human individuals. Terminally differentiated effector memory CD45RA+ cells were left out of the naive CD8 fraction, which was CD45RO-negative and positively selected for CCR7. The method was immunoSEQ multiplex PCR; TCRdb's version includes in-frame clones alone and lacks a portion of them. Among some 2 million clones listed, less than 95% were seen once. Material for sequencing was naive CD8+ T cells sorted from blood. The receptors shown here come from a man younger than 30 in good health.

The chain carries TRBV27 and TRBJ2-7, with TRBD1 matching 9 bases. The trim removed 6 bases at V and 5 bases at J, leaving 8 bases unmatched. Germline-derived CDR1 and CDR2 are MNHEY and SMNVEV (reference sequence). The CDR3 runs to 14 residues. The CDR3 spells CASRPGQGNDEQYF. CDR3 DNA sequence: TGTGCCAGCAGACCGGGACAGGGTAATGACGAGCAGTACTTC.

The chain recombines TRBV27 with TRBJ2-7, with 8 bases identical to TRBD1. From germline, CDR1 is MNHEY and CDR2 SMNVEV (reference sequence). CDR3 size: 15 residues. The V segment lost 5 bases and the J segment 2 bases; nucleotides outside the gene matches: 8. CDR3 DNA: TGTGCCAGCAGTCCCCTGGGACAGGAGGCCTACGAGCAGTACTTC. Translated, it gives CASSPLGQEAYEQYF.

The rearrangement joins TRBV13 to TRBJ2-1, with 12 bases that match TRBD2. Germline assignment: CDR1 PRHDT and CDR2 FYEKMQ (reference sequence). The CDR3 runs to 14 residues. Trimming at V came to 3 bases and at J to 10 bases, leaving 4 bases not matched to a gene. The CDR3 here is CASSFQLAGGEQFF. CDR3 coding DNA: TGTGCCAGCAGCTTCCAACTAGCGGGAGGAGAGCAGTTCTTC.

The chain couples TRBV4-3 to TRBJ2-3; D is perhaps TRBD1 or TRBD2 (5 bases each). The CDR3 contains 14 residues. V was cut by 4 bases and J by 5 bases, with 13 bases left in between. Germline CDR1 is LGHNA and CDR2 is YSLEER. CDR3 region: CASSPRGSLDTQYF. Written as DNA, the CDR3 is TGCGCCAGCAGCCCGAGGGGCTCTTTAGATACGCAGTATTTT.

Only one count was recorded for this clone. The chain combines TRBV7-2 with TRBJ2-7; D call uncertain. The CDR3 has 13 amino acids. Trimming stripped 5 bases from V and 1 base from J, with 9 bases between. From germline, CDR1 is SGHTA and CDR2 FQGNSA. The CDR3: CASSPDPSYEQYF. Written as DNA, the CDR3 is TGTGCCAGCAGCCCAGACCCATCCTACGAGCAGTACTTC.

The chain has TRBV6-5 and TRBJ1-4; D gene unclear. This CDR3 comprises 13 residues. Per the germline V gene, CDR1 is MNHEY and CDR2 is SVGAGI. V lost 6 bases, J lost 8 bases, and 13 bases lay in between. The CDR3: CASRPPIGEKLFF. The CDR3 region has the DNA TGTGCCAGCAGACCTCCGATCGGAGAAAAACTGTTTTTT.

The rearrangement uses TRBV7-9 and TRBJ2-1, with a weak D call TRBD2 (6 bases). Trimming took 5 bases from V and 0 from J, leaving 14 bases between them. The CDR3 has 16 amino acids. The V gene's germline CDR1 is SEHNR and CDR2 FQNEAQ (reference sequence). The DNA for the CDR3 is TGTGCCAGCAGCCCAAAGAAGCGGGTCTCCTACAATGAGCAGTTCTTC. This translates into CASSPKKRVSYNEQFF.

The rearrangement links TRBV6-5 to TRBJ2-3, with D hard to call. The V and J ends lost 4 bases and 4 bases respectively, with 9 bases between them. This CDR3 comprises 13 residues. Germline CDR1 MNHEY, CDR2 SVGAGI. DNA of the CDR3: TGTGCCAGCAGTTCGTCTCGACCAGATACGCAGTATTTT. Amino acid sequence: CASSSSRPDTQYF.

The CDR3 is CASSLRTGTDQPQHF. The CDR3 DNA is TGTGCCAGCAGCCTGAGGACAGGGACTGATCAGCCCCAGCATTTT. The chain recombines TRBV28 with TRBJ1-5; 8 bases map to TRBD1. Per germline, CDR1 MDHEN and CDR2 SYDVKM. This CDR3 has 15 residues. Unmatched junction bases numbered 9, after V lost 6 bases and J lost 5 bases. Together with reference TRBV28 and TRBJ1-5, the CDR3 gives the full variable domain: DVKVTQSSRYLVKRTGEKVFLECVQDMDHENMFWYRQDPGLGLRLIYFSYDVKMKEKGDIPEGYSVSREKKERFSLILESASTNQTSMYLCASSLRTGTDQPQHFGDGTRLSIL.

V and J are TRBV30 and TRBJ2-5; D is undetermined. The J call is doubtful: the DNA matches TRBJ2-7 better. Germline V CDR1 and CDR2: GTSNPN, SVGIG (reference sequence). The CDR3 totals 12 residues. The CDR3 reads CAWSTASYEQYF. CDR3 nucleotide sequence: TGTGCCTGGAGTACTGCCTCCTACGAGCAGTACTTC.

The gene calls are TRBV4-1 and TRBJ1-1, with TRBD1 as a possible D gene (6 bases). Trimming took off 1 base at V and 12 bases at J, with 9 bases between the two ends. This CDR3 is built from 11 residues. CDR1 is MGHRA and CDR2 is YSYEKL in the germline V gene. In DNA form, the CDR3 reads TGCGCCAGCAGCCAAGGACAGGTTCCTTTCTTT. Translated: CASSQGQVPFF.

On this clone itself: This CDR3 is also generated by other DNA sequences in the sample. V and J are TRBV7-2 and TRBJ2-5, with 8 bases lining up with TRBD1. The length of the CDR3 is 14 residues. CDR1 is SGHTA and CDR2 is FQGNSA in the germline V gene. V trimming: 4 bases; J trimming: 3 bases; junction bases outside the gene matches: 4. This CDR3 reads CASSSPTGEETQYF. The CDR3 region has the DNA TGTGCCAGCAGCTCACCGACAGGGGAAGAGACCCAGTACTTC.

Concerning this clone: Distinct nucleotide sequences in the sample also encode this CDR3. This chain uses TRBV18 with TRBJ1-1, with no clear D. This CDR3 is built from 13 residues. Germline values: CDR1 KGHSH, CDR2 LQKENI. The V gene lost 3 bases and the J gene lost 5 bases, with 10 bases spanning the gap. This CDR3 reads CASSPFRDTEAFF. The CDR3 coding sequence is TGTGCCAGCTCACCCTTCCGTGATACTGAAGCTTTCTTT. The variable domain in full, completed from reference TRBV18 and TRBJ1-1, reads NAGVMQNPRHLVRRRGQEARLRCSPMKGHSHVYWYRQLPEEGLKFMVYLQKENIIDESGMPKERFSAEFPKEGPSILRIQQVVRGDSAAYFCASSPFRDTEAFFGQGTRLTVV.

With respect to this clone: The same CDR3 is also encoded by other DNA sequences in this sample. This sequence joins TRBV4-1 and TRBJ2-7; TRBD2 agrees at 11 bases. The CDR3 covers 15 residues. Trimming took 4 bases from V and 2 from J; bases not matched to a gene: 4. CDR1 MGHRA and CDR2 YSYEKL come from the germline V gene. The DNA of the CDR3 is TGCGCCAGCAGCCCCCTAGCGGGAGGTCCCTACGAGCAGTACTTC. This gives the protein CASSPLAGGPYEQYF.

The CDR3 spells CASSTGVSSYEQYF. The CDR3 DNA is TGTGCCAGCAGCACGGGGGTTTCGTCCTACGAGCAGTACTTC. This chain connects TRBV5-6 to TRBJ2-7; a possible D gene is TRBD2 (6 bases). Trimming removed 4 bases at V and 1 base at J, with 12 bases between. Germline values: CDR1 SGHDT, CDR2 YYEEEE. The CDR3 spans 14 residues. Full variable domain (rest looked up from reference TRBV5-6 and TRBJ2-7): DAGVTQSPTHLIKTRGQQVTLRCSPKSGHDTVSWYQQALGQGPQFIFQYYEEEERQRGNFPDRFSGHQFPNYSSELNVNALLLGDSALYLCASSTGVSSYEQYFGPGTRLTVT.

This clone was picked up a small number of times. Other DNA sequences within the sample encode an identical CDR3. This rearrangement joins TRBV5-4 to TRBJ1-2; D gene ambiguous. From germline, CDR1 is SGHNT and CDR2 YYREEE (reference sequence). The CDR3 runs to 13 residues. Trimming left V 0 bases short and J 1 base short, with 4 bases between. The chain's CDR3 is CASSLGGNYGYTF. CDR3 sequence (DNA): TGTGCCAGCAGCTTGGGGGGTAACTATGGCTACACCTTC.

The chain is built from TRBV5-5 and TRBJ1-2; D is unresolved. V was clipped by 3 bases and J by 3 bases, with 12 bases between them. CDR1 is SGHKS and CDR2 is YYEKEE in the germline V gene (reference sequence). This CDR3 has 14 amino acids. The CDR3 region is CASSSFLGDYGYTF. CDR3 coding DNA: TGTGCCAGCAGCTCCTTTCTGGGAGACTATGGCTACACCTTC.

The rearrangement links TRBV5-4 to TRBJ2-2; D could derive from TRBD1 or TRBD2 (5 bases each). CDR1 and CDR2 (germline): SGHNT, YYREEE (reference sequence). Trimming left V 7 bases short and J 5 bases short, with 18 bases between. CDR3 length equals 15 residues. CDR3 in amino acids: CASRNVGTGTGELFF. CDR3 bases: TGTGCCAGCCGCAACGTGGGGACGGGGACCGGGGAGCTGTTTTTT.

This chain uses TRBV5-4 with TRBJ2-1; possible D gene TRBD1, 5 bases. The CDR3 loop spans 12 amino acids. Germline loops: CDR1 SGHNT, CDR2 YYREEE (reference sequence). With 1 base removed from V and 7 bases from J, the gap between germline ends came to 6 bases. As DNA, the CDR3 is TGTGCCAGCAGCTTGTACAGGAATGAGCAGTTCTTC. Its protein is CASSLYRNEQFF.

The chain recombines TRBV19 with TRBJ2-7, with D perhaps TRBD1 (5 bases). CDR1 and CDR2 (germline): LNHDA, SQIVND (reference sequence). The CDR3 extends over 14 amino acids. Trimming removed 4 bases at V and 3 bases at J, with 13 bases between. The CDR3 DNA reads as TGTGCCAGTAGTAGCCAGGGTGAAAACTACGAGCAGTACTTC. It specifies CASSSQGENYEQYF.

The chain employs TRBV19 and TRBJ2-7; TRBD1 matches 7 bases. With V trimmed by 8 bases and J by 2 bases, 6 bases remained unmatched. The V gene's germline CDR1 is LNHDA and CDR2 SQIVND (reference sequence). The CDR3 sequence is 13 residues long. The CDR3 nucleotides read TGTGCCAGTGGGCCAGGGACAGCCTACGAGCAGTACTTC. This sequence encodes CASGPGTAYEQYF.

Remarks on this clone: Other nucleotide sequences from this sample produce the same CDR3. The genes are TRBV30 and TRBJ1-2; possible D gene TRBD1, 5 bases. V dropped 0 bases and J dropped 3 bases, with 8 bases sitting between them. CDR1 is GTSNPN and CDR2 is SVGIG in the germline V gene (reference sequence). The CDR3 has 13 residues. The CDR3 loop is CAWSVQGDYGYTF. In DNA, the CDR3 is TGTGCCTGGAGTGTCCAGGGCGACTATGGCTACACCTTC.

The gene calls are TRBV2 and TRBJ2-1; the match to TRBD1 covers 8 bases. Germline trimming cut 8 bases from V and 2 bases from J; bases unmatched to any gene: 2. The CDR3 totals 13 residues. CDR1 is SNHLY and CDR2 is FYNNEI in the germline V gene. The CDR3 here is CASQQGAYNEQFF. CDR3 sequence (DNA): TGTGCCAGCCAACAGGGGGCCTACAATGAGCAGTTCTTC. Full variable domain (outside the CDR3, taken from reference TRBV2 and TRBJ2-1): EPEVTQTPSHQVTQMGQEVILRCVPISNHLYFYWYRQILGQKVEFLVSFYNNEISEKSEIFDDQFSVERPDGSNFTLKIRSTKLEDSAMYFCASQQGAYNEQFFGPGTRLTVL.

This clone was observed a few times. The chain has TRBV5-4 and TRBJ2-2, with D hard to call. The CDR3 sequence is 14 residues long. Per germline, CDR1 SGHNT and CDR2 YYREEE (reference sequence). V was trimmed by 4 bases and J by 0 bases, leaving 7 bases between them. DNA for the CDR3: TGTGCCAGCAGCCCATCCCCGAACACCGGGGAGCTGTTTTTT. Translating gives CASSPSPNTGELFF.

Of note for this clone: Germline and junction disagree at one end, which may indicate a read error. V gene TRBV7-7 combines with J gene TRBJ2-1, with 10 bases fitting TRBD1. The CDR3 is made up of 16 amino acids. The germline CDR1 and CDR2 sequences are SSHAT and FNYEAQ (reference sequence). DNA for the CDR3: TGTGCTAGCAGCTTAACGACAGGGGGCCTTTACAATGAGCAGTTCTTC. Encoded protein: CASSLTTGGLYNEQFF. The variable domain in full, with the rest retrieved from reference TRBV7-7 and TRBJ2-1, is GAGVSQSPRYKVTKRGQDVTLRCDPISSHATLYWYQQALGQGPEFLTYFNYEAQPDKSGLPSDRFSAERPEGSISTLTIQRTEQRDSAMYRCASSLTTGGLYNEQFFGPGTRLTVL.

J is TRBJ2-7 and V is TRBV5-4; TRBD2 aligns across 7 bases. The trim removed 4 bases at V and 7 bases at J, leaving 8 bases unmatched. The germline gives CDR1 SGHNT, CDR2 YYREEE (reference sequence). The CDR3 sequence is 13 residues long. The CDR3 is CASSRRTRDEQYF. CDR3 sequence (DNA): TGTGCCAGCAGCCGCAGGACTAGGGATGAGCAGTACTTC.

The CDR3 nucleotides are TGCGCCAGCAGCCAAGAGACGGGGGGTCAGCATATCTCCTACGAGCAGTACTTC. It translates to CASSQETGGQHISYEQYF. This chain joins TRBV4-1 and TRBJ2-7; TRBD2 aligns across 7 bases. This CDR3 comprises 18 residues. Losses at the gene ends were 0 bases for V and 0 bases for J; bases not matched to a gene: 11. In germline, CDR1 is MGHRA, CDR2 YSYEKL.

The chain couples TRBV7-6 to TRBJ1-5, with 9 bases fitting TRBD1. There are 15 residues in the CDR3. Per germline, CDR1 SGHVS and CDR2 FNYEAQ. V shed 1 base, J shed 4 bases, and the junction held 2 bases outside the gene matches. The CDR3 is CASSLEQGANQPQHF. In nucleotides, the CDR3 is TGTGCCAGCAGCTTAGAACAGGGGGCGAATCAGCCCCAGCATTTT.

This clone was found once. The rearrangement links TRBV9 to TRBJ2-6; no definite D call. Trimming shortened V by 3 bases and J by 4 bases, and 8 bases separated the two germline ends. The CDR3 totals 14 residues. CDR1 is SGDLS, CDR2 YYNGEE, per germline. The CDR3 here is CASSAGTGANVLTF. CDR3 DNA sequence: TGTGCCAGCAGCGCCGGAACCGGGGCCAACGTCCTGACTTTC. The variable domain in full, with the rest retrieved from reference TRBV9 and TRBJ2-6, is DSGVTQTPKHLITATGQRVTLRCSPRSGDLSVYWYQQSLDQGLQFLIQYYNGEERAKGNILERFSAQQFPDLHSELNLSSLELGDSALYFCASSAGTGANVLTFGAGSRLTVL.